This T cell receptor beta chain appears in the sequencing data of a study of identifying expanded T cells in peripheral blood. The germline V and J ends were trimmed by 2 bases and 0 bases, with 7 bases remaining between them. The CDR3 is made up of 15 amino acids. Germline assignment: CDR1 MGHRA and CDR2 YSYEKL. The table came from immunoSEQ multiplex PCR; TCRdb's copy has only in-frame clones and leaves some out. This table has more than 85,000 clones, 88% appearing once. This clonotype originated in a person aged 18 to 69 in good health. Sample: blood. V usage is TRBV4-1 and J usage is TRBJ2-2; D is unresolved. CDR3 region: CASSQQRANTGELFF. The CDR3 coding sequence is TGCGCCAGCAGCCAACAACGCGCGAACACCGGGGAGCTGTTTTTT.